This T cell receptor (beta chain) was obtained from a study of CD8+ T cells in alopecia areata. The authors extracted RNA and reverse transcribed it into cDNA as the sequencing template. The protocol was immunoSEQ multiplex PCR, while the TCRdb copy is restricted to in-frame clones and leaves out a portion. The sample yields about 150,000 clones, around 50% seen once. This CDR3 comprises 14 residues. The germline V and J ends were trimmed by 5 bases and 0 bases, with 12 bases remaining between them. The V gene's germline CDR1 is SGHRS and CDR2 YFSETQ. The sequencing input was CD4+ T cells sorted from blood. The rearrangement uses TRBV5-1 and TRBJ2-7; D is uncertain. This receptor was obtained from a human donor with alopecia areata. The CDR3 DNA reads TGCGCCAGCAGTCCGCGACTTAGCTCCTACGAGCAGTACTTC. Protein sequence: CASSPRLSSYEQYF.